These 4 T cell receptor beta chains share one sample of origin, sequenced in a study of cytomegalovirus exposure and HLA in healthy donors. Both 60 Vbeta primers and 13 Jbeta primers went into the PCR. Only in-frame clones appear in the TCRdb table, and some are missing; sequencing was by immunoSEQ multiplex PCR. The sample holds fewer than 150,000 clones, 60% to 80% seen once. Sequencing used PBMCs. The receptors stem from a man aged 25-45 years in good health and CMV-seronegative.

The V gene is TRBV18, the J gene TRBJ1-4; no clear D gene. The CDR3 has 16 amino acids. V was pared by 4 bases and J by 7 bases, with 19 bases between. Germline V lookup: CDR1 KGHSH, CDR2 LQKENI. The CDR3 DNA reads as TGTGCCAGCTCACGCTCCGGACCGCCGGGAGGTGAAAAACTGTTTTTT. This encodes CASSRSGPPGGEKLFF.

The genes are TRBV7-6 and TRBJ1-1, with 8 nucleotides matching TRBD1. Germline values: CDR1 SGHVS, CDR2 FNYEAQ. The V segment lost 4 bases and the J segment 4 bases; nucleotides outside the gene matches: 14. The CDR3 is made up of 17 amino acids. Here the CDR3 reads CASSSPGAGGVGTEAFF. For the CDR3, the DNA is TGTGCCAGCAGCTCCCCCGGGGCAGGGGGCGTAGGCACTGAAGCTTTCTTT.

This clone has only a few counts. In nucleotides, the CDR3 is TGTGCCTGGAGTGCACAGGGGGGGGGTGAAAAACTGTTTTTT. It is translated as CAWSAQGGGEKLFF. The rearrangement joins TRBV30 to TRBJ1-4; the match to TRBD1 covers 8 bases. The CDR3 consists of 14 residues. Losses at the gene ends were 1 base for V and 7 bases for J; bases not matched to a gene: 5. Germline values: CDR1 GTSNPN, CDR2 SVGIG (reference sequence).

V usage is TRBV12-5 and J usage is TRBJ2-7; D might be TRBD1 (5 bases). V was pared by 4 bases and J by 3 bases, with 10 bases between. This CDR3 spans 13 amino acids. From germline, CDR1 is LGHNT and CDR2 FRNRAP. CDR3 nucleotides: TGTGCTAGTGGTTGGCAGGGTAACTACGAGCAGTACTTC. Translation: CASGWQGNYEQYF.